This T cell receptor beta chain emerged from a study of Ad26.COV2.S vaccination and SARS-CoV-2 variants. Findings and limits, study-wide: Similar non-spike TCR breadth was seen in vaccine and placebo recipients.

Note on this clone: Its antigen is not identified.

This CDR3 is built from 15 residues. Germline-derived CDR1 and CDR2 are SGHRS and YFSETQ. Trimming shortened V by 4 bases and J by 5 bases, and 18 bases separated the two germline ends. Libraries were prepared by immunoSEQ multiplex PCR; TCRdb keeps only in-frame clonotypes and omits some of them. The table lists over 110,000 clones, roughly 88% of them singletons, with 5% in the top ten. V usage is TRBV5-1 and J usage is TRBJ2-5, with D maybe TRBD2 (7 bases). The source of this sequence is a human donor who had recovered from COVID-19. The material sequenced was peripheral blood, taken after recovery from COVID-19. The CDR3 protein is CASSPGGPRGETQYF. The CDR3 nucleotides read TGCGCCAGCAGCCCCGGGGGGCCCCGGGGGGAGACCCAGTACTTC. The full variable domain, rest sourced from reference TRBV5-1 and TRBJ2-5, is KAGVTQTPRYLIKTRGQQVTLSCSPISGHRSVSWYQQTPGQGLQFLFEYFSETQRNKGNFPGRFSGRQFSNSRSEMNVSTLELGDSALYLCASSPGGPRGETQYFGPGTRLLVL.